Below are 2 T cell receptor beta chains sequenced from a single sample in a study of cytomegalovirus exposure and HLA in healthy donors. The PCR made use of 60 Vbeta and 13 Jbeta primers. Clones were sequenced by immunoSEQ multiplex PCR, and TCRdb holds only the in-frame ones, with some missing. The sample has about 150,000 clones, about 85% seen once. What was sequenced was PBMCs. Every receptor here comes from a boy younger than 10 in good health and CMV-seronegative.

The chain joins TRBV7-9 to TRBJ1-1; the D is unclear. Germline V gene lookup returns CDR1 SEHNR and CDR2 FQNEAQ (reference sequence). This CDR3 contains 14 residues. V lost 3 bases to trimming and J lost 4 bases, with 12 bases between them. CDR3 nucleotide sequence: TGTGCCAGCAGCTTCCCGAGGGCGGCCACTGAAGCTTTCTTT. Its protein product is CASSFPRAATEAFF.

This chain uses TRBV5-1 with TRBJ2-3; D is undetermined. V was clipped by 0 bases and J by 0 bases, with 8 bases between them. This CDR3 is built from 15 residues. Germline lookup yields CDR1 SGHRS and CDR2 YFSETQ. The DNA of the CDR3 is TGCGCCAGCAGCTTGGCGGCAGCGAGCACAGATACGCAGTATTTT. Its protein product is CASSLAAASTDTQYF.